Below, 11 T cell receptor beta chains from the same sample are listed, as sequenced in a study of T cell responses to AZD1222 COVID-19 vaccine. Assay used: immunoSEQ multiplex PCR; TCRdb lists only in-frame clones, some missing. In the table there are 75,000 to 95,000 clones, approximately 89% of which are singletons. Material: peripheral blood, obtained on day 0 of MenACWY control vaccination. The origin of the receptors is an adult in good health.

The chain is built from TRBV4-1 and TRBJ1-1; D is unresolved. This CDR3 contains 14 residues. Germline CDR1 MGHRA, CDR2 YSYEKL. The ends were cut back, 4 bases at V and 1 base at J, with 10 bases in the middle. The CDR3 DNA reads TGCGCCAGCAGCCCGGGGAACGGGAACACTGAAGCTTTCTTT. This sequence encodes CASSPGNGNTEAFF.

The V and J genes are TRBV10-2 and TRBJ1-1, with D perhaps TRBD1 (6 bases). Germline V lookup: CDR1 WSHSY, CDR2 SAAADI. The CDR3 has 13 amino acids. V was cut by 6 bases and J by 5 bases, with 13 bases left in between. For the CDR3, the DNA is TGCGCCAGCAGCGAACAGGGTAGTACTGAAGCTTTCTTT. This sequence encodes CASSEQGSTEAFF.

The chain couples TRBV7-9 to TRBJ1-6; D is possibly TRBD1 (5 bases). Per germline, CDR1 SEHNR and CDR2 FQNEAQ (reference sequence). The CDR3 is made up of 14 amino acids. V was cut by 10 bases and J by 6 bases, with 16 bases left in between. The CDR3 reads CATNTGATNSPLHF. The DNA of the CDR3 is TGTGCCACCAATACCGGGGCTACTAATTCACCCCTCCACTTT.

This clone showed up just once. The chain has TRBV5-4 and TRBJ2-1; 13 positions match TRBD2. Trimming cost V 4 bases and J 8 bases; bases outside gene matches: 9. Germline lookup yields CDR1 SGHNT and CDR2 YYREEE (reference sequence). The CDR3 runs 16 residues. The CDR3 is CASSHTLAGGQDEQFF. The CDR3 DNA is TGTGCCAGCAGCCACACACTAGCGGGGGGGCAGGATGAGCAGTTCTTC.

This rearrangement joins TRBV7-9 to TRBJ1-1, with D uncertain. The CDR3 runs to 13 residues. Germline lookup yields CDR1 SEHNR and CDR2 FQNEAQ (reference sequence). With 4 bases removed from V and 5 bases from J, the gap between germline ends came to 11 bases. The CDR3 nucleotides read TGTGCCAGCAGCTCCTACATGGGAACTGAAGCTTTCTTT. Its protein product is CASSSYMGTEAFF.

This clone was picked up many times. The chain links TRBV10-2 to TRBJ2-7; D uncertain. Per the germline V gene, CDR1 is WSHSY and CDR2 is SAAADI. The CDR3 contains 12 residues. The germline V and J ends were trimmed by 5 bases and 3 bases, with 8 bases remaining between them. In nucleotides, the CDR3 is TGCGCCAGCAGTTCGACGGGCTACGAGCAGTACTTC. It is translated as CASSSTGYEQYF.

The chain employs TRBV4-3 and TRBJ1-2; 9 bases align to TRBD1. J gave up 6 bases and V 1 base, and 3 bases lay outside the gene matches. The CDR3 is 14 amino acids. Germline V gene sequence: CDR1 LGHNA, CDR2 YSLEER. The CDR3 DNA reads as TGCGCCAGCAGCCAAGGCTGGACAGGGGATGGCTACACCTTC. Translation: CASSQGWTGDGYTF.

V gene TRBV27 combines with J gene TRBJ1-1; maybe TRBD1 (5 bases). Trimming pared 6 bases from V and 8 bases from J, leaving 13 bases between. Germline values: CDR1 MNHEY, CDR2 SMNVEV (reference sequence). The CDR3 is 12 residues long. The CDR3 DNA is TGTGCCAGCAGAACCCCGGGGGGGGAAGCTTTCTTT. Translated, it gives CASRTPGGEAFF.

This chain connects TRBV4-3 to TRBJ1-1; D uncertain. The CDR3 covers 14 residues. Trimming pared 0 bases from V and 2 bases from J, leaving 7 bases between. Per the germline V gene, CDR1 is LGHNA and CDR2 is YSLEER. The CDR3 reads CASSQETANTEAFF. DNA for the CDR3: TGCGCCAGCAGCCAAGAAACCGCCAACACTGAAGCTTTCTTT.

J is TRBJ1-1 and V is TRBV28, with a weak D call TRBD1 (6 bases). Trimming removed 5 bases from V and 7 bases from J, with 17 bases in between. Germline V lookup: CDR1 MDHEN, CDR2 SYDVKM. The CDR3 sequence is 14 residues long. The CDR3 nucleotides read TGTGCCAGCAGTCCGGCCGGGGGCAAGGATGAAGCTTTCTTT. This gives the protein CASSPAGGKDEAFF.

This chain joins TRBV5-1 and TRBJ2-2; no clear D. The CDR3 length is 14 residues. Looked up from germline, CDR1 is SGHRS and CDR2 is YFSETQ. The ends were cut back, 9 bases at V and 0 bases at J, with 12 bases in the middle. The CDR3, as DNA: TGCGCCACATCATGGACGGCGAACACCGGGGAGCTGTTTTTT. This codes for CATSWTANTGELFF.